These 8 T cell receptor beta chains were sequenced from one sample in a study of OX40 agonist ivuxolimab in advanced cancers. Data came from immunoSEQ multiplex PCR; TCRdb stores just in-frame clones and leaves some out. The sample records about 77,000 clones, nearly 90% being singletons. The specimen comprised CD4+ or CD8+ T cells sorted from blood, sampled in a trial of the OX40 agonist ivuxolimab. The receptor source for this set is an adult with an advanced solid tumor such as melanoma, head and neck, liver or kidney cancer.

The CDR3 sequence is CAWSVPPGQYNEQFF. The CDR3 nucleotides read TGTGCCTGGAGTGTACCCCCCGGACAGTACAATGAGCAGTTCTTC. V usage is TRBV30 and J usage is TRBJ2-1, with a possible D match to TRBD1 (6 bases). This CDR3 region has 15 residues. V lost 0 bases, J lost 4 bases, and 13 bases lay in between. Per the germline V gene, CDR1 is GTSNPN and CDR2 is SVGIG (reference sequence). Supplemented by reference TRBV30 and TRBJ2-1, the full variable domain reads SQTIHQWPATLVQPVGSPLSLECTVEGTSNPNLYWYRQAAGRGLQLLFYSVGIGQISSEVPQNLSASRPQDRQFILSSKKLLLSDSGFYLCAWSVPPGQYNEQFFGPGTRLTVL.

This clone came up a few times. The chain has TRBV5-1 and TRBJ2-7; TRBD1 aligns across 10 bases. The CDR3 is 13 residues long. Trimming removed 4 bases from V and 5 bases from J; junction bases left unmatched: 3. The germline V gene has CDR1 SGHRS and CDR2 YFSETQ. CDR3 residues: CASSLGTGDEQYF. Here the CDR3 DNA reads TGCGCCAGCAGCCTAGGGACAGGGGACGAGCAGTACTTC.

The V gene is TRBV18, the J gene TRBJ1-2, with a tentative D call TRBD1 (5 bases). V lost 10 bases to trimming and J lost 5 bases, with 17 bases between them. The CDR3 covers 13 residues. Germline CDR1 is KGHSH and CDR2 is LQKENI. The CDR3 loop is CATNRGERYGYTF. The DNA of the CDR3 is TGTGCCACCAACCGGGGGGAGCGGTATGGCTACACCTTC.

The chain combines TRBV29-1 with TRBJ2-1; tentatively, D is TRBD2 (5 bases). This CDR3 contains 12 residues. V lost 7 bases, J lost 5 bases, and 12 bases lay in between. Germline CDR1 reads SQVTM; CDR2 reads ANQGSEA. CDR3 in amino acids: CSGTKGDNEQFF. CDR3 sequence (DNA): TGCAGCGGAACCAAGGGAGACAATGAGCAGTTCTTC.

This chain uses TRBV19 with TRBJ2-5, with D possibly TRBD2 on 6 matching bases. Germline lookup yields CDR1 LNHDA and CDR2 SQIVND (reference sequence). This CDR3 spans 12 amino acids. Trimming stripped 8 bases from V and 4 bases from J, with 11 bases between. CDR3 bases: TGTGCCAGTCGGGCAGCGGGAGAGACCCAGTACTTC. Protein: CASRAAGETQYF.

The J gene is TRBJ1-1, the V gene TRBV28, with D maybe TRBD1 (5 bases). The CDR3 totals 14 residues. CDR1 and CDR2 from the germline V gene are MDHEN and SYDVKM. V lost 2 bases to trimming and J lost 1 base, with 8 bases between them. The CDR3 spells CASSLPRENTEAFF. The DNA of the CDR3 is TGTGCCAGCAGTTTACCCAGGGAGAACACTGAAGCTTTCTTT.

The chain couples TRBV7-2 to TRBJ1-1, with D perhaps TRBD1 (6 bases). The CDR3 consists of 14 residues. Trimming removed 5 bases from V and 5 bases from J, with 15 bases in between. Germline CDR1 is SGHTA and CDR2 is FQGNSA. This chain's CDR3 is CASSQGGSGTEAFF. The DNA of the CDR3 is TGTGCCAGCAGCCAAGGGGGGTCAGGGACTGAAGCTTTCTTT.

This chain joins TRBV28 and TRBJ2-3, with 8 positions matching TRBD1. The CDR3 has 15 amino acids. CDR1 is MDHEN and CDR2 is SYDVKM in the germline V gene. V shed 5 bases, J shed 5 bases, and the junction held 9 bases outside the gene matches. This CDR3 is CASSALDRDLDTQYF. CDR3 DNA: TGTGCCAGCAGTGCTCTGGACAGGGATTTAGATACGCAGTATTTT.